The clone carrying this T cell receptor beta chain was seen a few times. The antigen is undetermined. Extractions gave at least 5.5 micrograms of total RNA per sample. The data stem from a study of blood T cells in healthy people across ages. Overall study: Template switching recovered approximately one barcoded beta molecule for every two T cells. The study, taken as a whole, reports: Age brought a roughly linear fall in TCR beta diversity measured per million T cells. Versus aged donors, long-lived donors had higher diversity and more naive CD4+ cells.

Together with a sample-barcoded 5' primer, a J-beta primer mix was included in a second PCR lasting roughly 6 to 12 cycles. Using its own MiXCR run on the 5' RACE reads, TCRdb lists one record per CDR3 protein. The profile shows more than 700,000 distinct CDR3 sequences, approximately 53% of them singletons. The CDR3 spans 15 residues. Germline V CDR1 and CDR2: SGHTA, FQGNSA. V lost 0 bases, J lost 14 bases, and 21 bases lay in between. The chain uses TRBV7-2 and TRBJ2-3; D remains ambiguous. This clonotype was sampled from an elderly man in good health. Material for sequencing was blood. The CDR3 sequence is CASSLAGADHRYAYF. The CDR3 DNA follows: TGTGCCAGCAGCTTAGCGGGCGCGGATCACAGATACGCGTATTTT.